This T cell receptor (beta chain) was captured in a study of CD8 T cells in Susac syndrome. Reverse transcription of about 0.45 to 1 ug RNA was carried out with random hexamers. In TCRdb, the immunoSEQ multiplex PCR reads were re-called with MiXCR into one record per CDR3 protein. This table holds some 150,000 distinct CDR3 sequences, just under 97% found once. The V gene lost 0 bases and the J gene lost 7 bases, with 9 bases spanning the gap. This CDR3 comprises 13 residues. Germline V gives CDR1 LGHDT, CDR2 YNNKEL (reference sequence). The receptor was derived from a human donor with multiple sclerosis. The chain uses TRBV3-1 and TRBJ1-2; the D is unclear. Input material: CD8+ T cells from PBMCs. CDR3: CASSQDMTSGYTF. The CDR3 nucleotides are TGTGCCAGCAGCCAAGATATGACTAGTGGCTACACCTTC.